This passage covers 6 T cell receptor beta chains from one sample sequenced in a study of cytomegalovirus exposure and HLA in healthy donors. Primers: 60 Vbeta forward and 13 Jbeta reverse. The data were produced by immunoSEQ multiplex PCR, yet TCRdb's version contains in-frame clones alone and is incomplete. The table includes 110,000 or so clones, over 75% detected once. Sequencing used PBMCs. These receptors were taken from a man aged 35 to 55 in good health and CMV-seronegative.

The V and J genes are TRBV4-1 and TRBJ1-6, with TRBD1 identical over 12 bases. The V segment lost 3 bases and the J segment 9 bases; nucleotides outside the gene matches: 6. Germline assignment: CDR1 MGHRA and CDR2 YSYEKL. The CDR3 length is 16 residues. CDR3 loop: CASSQGQGASGSPLHF. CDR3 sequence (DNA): TGCGCCAGCAGCCAGGGACAGGGGGCAAGTGGTTCACCCCTCCACTTT.

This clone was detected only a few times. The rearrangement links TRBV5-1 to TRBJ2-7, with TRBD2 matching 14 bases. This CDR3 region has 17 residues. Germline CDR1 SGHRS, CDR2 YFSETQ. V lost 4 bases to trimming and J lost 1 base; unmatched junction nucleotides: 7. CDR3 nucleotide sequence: TGCGCCAGCAGCATCGGGACTAGCGGGGGCCTATCCTACGAGCAGTACTTC. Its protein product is CASSIGTSGGLSYEQYF.

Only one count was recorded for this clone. CDR3 sequence reads: CAITRMTGQGTGELFF. CDR3 nucleotide sequence: TGTGCCATCACACGAATGACAGGGCAAGGCACCGGGGAGCTGTTTTTT. J is TRBJ2-2 and V is TRBV10-3; 7 bases align to TRBD1. CDR1 is ENHRY, CDR2 SYGVKD, per germline. The CDR3 is 16 amino acids. After removal of 7 bases from V and 4 bases from J, the junction contained 12 bases not matched to a gene.

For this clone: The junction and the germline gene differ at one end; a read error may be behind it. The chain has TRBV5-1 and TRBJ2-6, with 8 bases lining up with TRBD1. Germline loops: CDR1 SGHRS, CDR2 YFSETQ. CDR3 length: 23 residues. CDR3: CASSRIVPTTPDRASSGANGLTF. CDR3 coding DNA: TGCGCCAGCAGCCGAATAGTTCCGACTACACCGGACAGGGCCAGTAGTGGGGCCAACGGCCTGACTTTC.

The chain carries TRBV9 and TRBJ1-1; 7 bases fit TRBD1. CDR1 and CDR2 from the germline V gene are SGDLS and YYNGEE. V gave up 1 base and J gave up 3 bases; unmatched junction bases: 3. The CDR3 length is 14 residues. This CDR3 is CASSVNTGDTEAFF. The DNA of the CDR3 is TGTGCCAGCAGCGTAAACACAGGGGACACTGAAGCTTTCTTT.

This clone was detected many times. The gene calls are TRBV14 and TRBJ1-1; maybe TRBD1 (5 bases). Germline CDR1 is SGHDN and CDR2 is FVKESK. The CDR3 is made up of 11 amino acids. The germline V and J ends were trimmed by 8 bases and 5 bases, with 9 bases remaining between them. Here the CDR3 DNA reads TGTGCCAGCCGTCAGGGAACTGAAGCTTTCTTT. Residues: CASRQGTEAFF.